This T cell receptor beta chain was identified in a study of patients and donors after allogeneic stem cell transplantation. This clonotype has at least ten counts. TCRdb redid the calling of the RT-PCR reads with MiXCR, one entry per CDR3 protein. The table records about 400,000 distinct CDR3 sequences, roughly 17% of them present only once. V dropped 5 bases and J dropped 4 bases, with 16 bases sitting between them. There are 15 residues in the CDR3. Germline loops: CDR1 LGHDT, CDR2 YNNKEL (reference sequence). The material sequenced was blood, either unsorted or a sorted T cell fraction (not recorded which). V is TRBV3-1 and J is TRBJ2-3, with D perhaps TRBD1 (6 bases). The sequence was collected from a human donor who was either an allogeneic HSCT recipient or a stem cell or donor lymphocyte infusion donor (not recorded which). It is not recorded whose cells these are; they may come from a transplant donor. Written as DNA, the CDR3 is TGTGCCAGCAGCTCCAAGTTAGGGGGTTCAGATACGCAGTATTTT. Translation gives CASSSKLGGSDTQYF.